This passage covers 17 T cell receptor beta chains from one sample sequenced in a study of T cells in Graves' hyperthyroidism and ophthalmopathy. The source material, RNA transcripts, was used to amplify TCR beta CDR3 regions. The study used the HTBI primer set for a first-round RT-PCR of the TCR CDR3. TCRdb reanalysed the multiplex PCR reads using MiXCR and keeps one entry per CDR3 protein. Here the sample spans 400,000 to 550,000 distinct CDR3 sequences, around a quarter being singletons. Material: blood. The receptor set was obtained from a young woman with Graves' ophthalmopathy.

This clonotype was found many times. V is TRBV28 and J is TRBJ1-5; 10 bases line up with TRBD1. The CDR3 totals 16 residues. The germline gives CDR1 MDHEN, CDR2 SYDVKM. V gave up 4 bases and J gave up 5 bases; unmatched junction bases: 8. The CDR3 protein is CASSSGGTGEDQPQHF. The CDR3 nucleotides are TGTGCCAGCAGTTCCGGCGGGACAGGGGAAGATCAGCCCCAGCATTTT.

A note on this clonotype: It may be a read error: a sequence one base away is much more abundant. The V gene is TRBV24-1, the J gene TRBJ2-5; no firm D call. CDR3 length: 12 residues. The V gene's germline CDR1 is KGHDR and CDR2 SFDVKD. Trimming removed 1 base from V and 7 bases from J, with 6 bases in between. Written as DNA, the CDR3 is TGTGCCACCAGTGATTTCTGGGGGACCCAGTACTTC. As protein: CATSDFWGTQYF.

This clonotype was recorded many times. The rearrangement joins TRBV27 to TRBJ1-1; 8 nucleotides align to TRBD1. This CDR3 has 15 residues. CDR1 is MNHEY, CDR2 SMNVEV, per germline (reference sequence). The V segment lost 3 bases and the J segment 4 bases; nucleotides outside the gene matches: 7. In DNA, the CDR3 is TGTGCCAGCAGTTTCGCCACAGGGGGGGGCACTGAAGCTTTCTTT. This sequence encodes CASSFATGGGTEAFF.

This clonotype came up many times. The J gene is TRBJ1-1, the V gene TRBV25-1, with 12 positions matching TRBD1. CDR3 length: 20 amino acids. V shed 1 base and J 1 base; nucleotides not matched to a gene: 13. In germline, CDR1 is MGHDK, CDR2 SYGVNS. Written as DNA, the CDR3 is TGTGCCAGCAGTGAATGGGACAGGGGGCAGGAGGTAAGGAGGAACACTGAAGCTTTCTTT. This codes for CASSEWDRGQEVRRNTEAFF.

This clonotype was seen ten or more times. V is TRBV11-1 and J is TRBJ2-2, with TRBD2 as a possible D gene (5 bases). Germline-derived CDR1 and CDR2 are SGHAT and FQDESV (reference sequence). This CDR3 contains 17 residues. V was pared by 6 bases and J by 7 bases, with 24 bases between. The CDR3 is CASRPTSLAIQGGELFF. The CDR3 region has the DNA TGTGCCAGCAGACCAACTTCGTTAGCGATACAAGGCGGGGAGCTGTTTTTT.

The count of this clonotype is one. A read error is likely, as this CDR3 ends without the conserved phenylalanine or tryptophan. The J gene is TRBJ1-2, the V gene TRBV15; 7 bases are shared with TRBD1. Germline V gives CDR1 LNHNV, CDR2 YYDKDF (reference sequence). Trimming at V came to 2 bases and at J to 2 bases, leaving 2 bases not matched to a gene. The CDR3 runs 14 residues. The DNA of the CDR3 is TGTGCCACCAGCAGACCAGGGGGGAACTATGGCTACACCGTC. Its translation: CATSRPGGNYGYTV.

This clonotype was seen many times. The CDR3 DNA sequence: TGTGCCAGCAGTTTGGCGGACAGGGGTCGCGAGCAGTACTTC. Its translation: CASSLADRGREQYF. This rearrangement joins TRBV12-3 or TRBV12-4 to TRBJ2-7; 9 bases match TRBD1. This CDR3 contains 14 residues. The ends lost 3 bases at V and 6 bases at J; junction bases unmatched: 6.

This clonotype was found many times. The chain combines TRBV2 with TRBJ1-2; 8 bases fit TRBD1. CDR1 SNHLY and CDR2 FYNNEI come from the germline V gene. The V and J ends lost 10 bases and 2 bases, in that order; junction bases with no gene match: 9. The CDR3 totals 14 residues. CDR3 in DNA: TGTGCCACCACAGGGGACAGGAACAACTATGGCTACACCTTC. This encodes CATTGDRNNYGYTF.

The rearrangement joins TRBV7-3 to TRBJ1-1; D may be TRBD1 (6 bases). Germline values: CDR1 SGHTA, CDR2 FQGTGA. The germline V and J ends were trimmed by 3 bases and 2 bases, with 13 bases remaining between them. The CDR3 consists of 15 residues. The CDR3 DNA reads TGTGCCAGCAGCTTGGCAGGGGCCGATAACACTGAAGCTTTCTTT. This sequence encodes CASSLAGADNTEAFF.

This clonotype showed up just once. The rearrangement uses TRBV30 and TRBJ1-1; 8 positions agree with TRBD1. There are 13 residues in the CDR3. Trimming cost V 4 bases and J 8 bases; bases outside gene matches: 9. Germline V gives CDR1 GTSNPN, CDR2 SVGIG (reference sequence). CDR3 bases: TGTGCCTGGAAAGGAGACAGGGGAAGAGAAGCTTTCTTT. Its translation: CAWKGDRGREAFF.

The CDR3 spells CASSFMGEYEQYF. For the CDR3, the DNA is TGTGCCAGCAGTTTCATGGGGGAATACGAGCAGTACTTC. The V gene is TRBV12-3 or TRBV12-4, the J gene TRBJ2-7; D may correspond to TRBD1 or TRBD2 (5 bases each). V was clipped by 3 bases and J by 4 bases, with 10 bases between them. The CDR3 is 13 amino acids.

The chain combines TRBV12-3 or TRBV12-4 with TRBJ1-1; weak D call: TRBD1 (5 bases). The V end was cut by 5 bases, the J end by 2 bases, with 9 bases between. CDR3 length equals 13 residues. Here the CDR3 DNA reads TGTGCCAGCAGTCGGACATTTAACACTGAAGCTTTCTTT. Residues: CASSRTFNTEAFF.

This clonotype turned up a few times. This rearrangement joins TRBV7-2 to TRBJ2-7, with D perhaps matching TRBD1 (5 bases). V was pared by 5 bases and J by 1 base, with 12 bases between. CDR3 length equals 14 residues. Germline-derived CDR1 and CDR2 are SGHTA and FQGNSA. The CDR3 DNA reads as TGTGCCAGCAGCCCTATGGGGCTTTCCTACGAGCAGTACTTC. Its protein product is CASSPMGLSYEQYF.

This rearrangement joins TRBV3-1 to TRBJ2-2; D possibly corresponds to TRBD1 (6 bases). Per germline, CDR1 LGHDT and CDR2 YNNKEL (reference sequence). The CDR3 loop spans 14 amino acids. The V end lost 5 bases, the J end lost 10 bases, and 17 bases lay between the germline ends. CDR3 nucleotides: TGTGCCAGCAGCAAACCTGGACAGACTGAGGAGCTGTTTTTT. The encoded protein is CASSKPGQTEELFF.

This clonotype occurred many times. The chain couples TRBV12-5 to TRBJ2-5, with a tentative D call TRBD2 (5 bases). The germline V gene encodes CDR1 LGHNT and CDR2 FRNRAP. The V gene lost 0 bases and the J gene lost 4 bases, with 12 bases spanning the gap. The CDR3 loop spans 15 amino acids. The CDR3 sequence: CASGLVQRQRETQYF. CDR3 in DNA: TGTGCTAGTGGTTTGGTACAGCGGCAGCGAGAGACCCAGTACTTC.

About this clonotype: One end of the junction varies from germline; a read error may be responsible. The rearrangement joins TRBV7-9 to TRBJ1-1; D is unclear. There are 14 residues in the CDR3. The germline V gene has CDR1 SEHNR and CDR2 FQNEAQ (reference sequence). Written as DNA, the CDR3 is TGCGCCAGCAGCCACCCCCCTCGCAACACTGAAGCTTTCTTT. This translates into CASSHPPRNTEAFF. Full variable domain (missing parts from reference TRBV7-9 and TRBJ1-1): DTGVSQNPRHKITKRGQNVTFRCDPISEHNRLYWYRQTLGQGPEFLTYFQNEAQLEKSRLLSDRFSAERPKGSFSTLEIQRTEQGDSAMYLCASSHPPRNTEAFFGQGTRLTVV.

In DNA form, the CDR3 reads TGTGCCAGCAGTTACTCTGAGAACAGGGGGACCCAGTACTTC. It yields the protein CASSYSENRGTQYF. The V and J genes are TRBV6-5 and TRBJ2-5; 7 bases align to TRBD1. From germline, CDR1 is MNHEY and CDR2 SVGAGI. The CDR3 covers 14 residues. V lost 0 bases, J lost 7 bases, and 5 bases stayed unmatched.